The rows below give T cell receptor beta chains drawn from one sample of a study of human T cells and chemical hapten exposure. TCRdb used MiXCR to reprocess the RACE reads, holding one entry per CDR3 protein. The table shows about 160,000 distinct CDR3 sequences, with approximately 30% occurring only once. The sample in question was whole blood, obtained in connection with sensitization to the hapten diphenylcyclopropenone (DPC). The receptors originated from a woman between 18 and 30 years old with alopecia areata. Some clones in this sample may be carry-over from other donors' samples. Both conserved end residues are part of each CDR3. The D gene is left open where the match is weak. Rows may omit the clone size; those that give it use once, few, many or a size class.

V gene	clone size	D gene	J gene	CDR3 protein	CDR3 DNA
TRBV5-1	few	.	TRBJ1-1	CASSLGSANTEAFF	TGCGCCAGCAGCTTGGGCTCAGCGAACACTGAAGCTTTCTTT
TRBV10-3	.	TRBD1	TRBJ1-1	CAISAGDRNSEAFF	TGTGCCATCAGCGCTGGGGACAGGAATTCTGAAGCTTTCTTT
TRBV6-2/TRBV6-3	.	TRBD2	TRBJ2-1	CASSPSGGLYNEQFF	TGTGCCAGCAGTCCTAGCGGGGGCCTGTACAATGAGCAGTTCTTC
TRBV7-2	.	.	TRBJ2-3	CASTLGHSTDTQYF	TGTGCCAGCACCCTAGGGCATAGCACAGATACGCAGTATTTT
TRBV20-1	few	.	TRBJ2-1	CSAVSSSYNEQFF	TGCAGTGCTGTGAGTAGCTCCTACAATGAGCAGTTCTTC
TRBV7-6	few	TRBD2	TRBJ2-7	CASSFRAGGAFFYEQYF	TGTGCCAGCAGCTTTAGAGCGGGGGGCGCCTTCTTTTACGAGCAGTACTTC
TRBV12-3/TRBV12-4	few	TRBD2	TRBJ2-1	CASSPGGGNEQFF	TGTGCCAGCAGCCCGGGGGGGGGCAATGAGCAGTTCTTC
TRBV7-8	.	.	TRBJ2-3	CASSSGQNRITDTQYF	TGTGCCAGCAGCTCTGGACAGAACCGAATCACAGATACGCAGTATTTT
TRBV13	.	TRBD2	TRBJ2-7	CASSLMAGAAYEQYF	TGTGCCAGCAGCTTAATGGCGGGAGCGGCCTACGAGCAGTACTTC
TRBV3-1	.	.	TRBJ2-1	CASSQMGNEQFF	TGTGCCAGCAGCCAAATGGGTAATGAGCAGTTCTTC
TRBV20-1	.	.	TRBJ1-5	CSARDGRVDQPQHF	TGCAGTGCTAGAGACGGCAGGGTTGATCAGCCCCAGCATTTT
TRBV12-3/TRBV12-4	.	TRBD2	TRBJ2-1	CASSPTSGRAYNEQFF	TGTGCCAGCAGCCCGACTAGCGGGAGGGCCTACAATGAGCAGTTCTTC
TRBV4-1	once	TRBD2	TRBJ2-1	CASSRILAGNYNEQFF	TGCGCCAGCAGCCGGATCCTAGCGGGAAACTACAATGAGCAGTTCTTC
TRBV9	.	.	TRBJ2-7	CASSPRGAYNPYEQYF	TGTGCCAGCAGCCCCAGGGGGGCGTACAATCCCTACGAGCAGTACTTC
TRBV12-3/TRBV12-4	many	TRBD1	TRBJ2-1	CASKGDSNNEQFF	TGTGCCAGCAAAGGGGACAGCAACAATGAGCAGTTCTTC
TRBV2	.	.	TRBJ2-5	CASNAGAVLKETQYF	TGTGCCAGCAACGCGGGGGCCGTACTCAAAGAGACCCAGTACTTC
TRBV11-2	.	.	TRBJ1-1	CASSLEVGYRNSEAFF	TGTGCCAGCAGCTTAGAGGTGGGATACAGGAACAGTGAAGCTTTCTTT
TRBV18	.	.	TRBJ2-1	CASSPKASRNEQFF	TGTGCCAGCTCACCAAAGGCTAGTCGCAATGAGCAGTTCTTC
TRBV7-2	few	.	TRBJ2-3	CASSQLTDTQYF	TGTGCCAGCAGCCAACTCACAGATACGCAGTATTTT
TRBV29-1	.	TRBD1	TRBJ2-6	CSVELTGGDFSGANVLTF	TGCAGCGTTGAATTGACAGGGGGCGACTTCTCTGGGGCCAACGTCCTGACTTTC
TRBV4-3	.	.	TRBJ2-7	CASSQGNRGIYEQYF	TGCGCCAGCAGCCAAGGCAACAGAGGCATCTACGAGCAGTACTTC
TRBV11-2	few	TRBD2	TRBJ2-5	CASSRGLAGSETQYF	TGTGCCAGCAGTCGGGGACTAGCGGGGAGCGAAACCCAGTACTTC